A selection of T cell receptor beta chains follows, all from one sample in a study of cytomegalovirus exposure and HLA in healthy donors. Produced via immunoSEQ multiplex PCR; TCRdb's table is partial and in-frame only. The sample includes some 150,000 clones, almost 80% of them seen just once. The specimen sequenced was PBMCs. These receptors came from a woman aged 40 to 55 in good health and CMV-seropositive. Each CDR3 is given with its conserved first and last residue. A D gene is named only where the DNA matches it firmly.

d_gene | j_gene | v_gene | CDR3aa | CDR3nt
TRBD2 | TRBJ2-3 | TRBV5-4 | CASSLRAGVGPDTQYF | TGTGCCAGCAGCCTGAGAGCGGGGGTCGGGCCAGATACGCAGTATTTT
. | TRBJ2-5 | TRBV30 | CAWSALRETQYF | TGTGCCTGGAGCGCACTCCGGGAGACCCAGTACTTC
TRBD1 | TRBJ1-5 | TRBV23-1 | CASSQRAVGQGSNQPQHF | TGCGCCAGCAGTCAACGGGCTGTAGGACAGGGATCCAATCAGCCCCAGCATTTT
TRBD2 | TRBJ2-1 | TRBV30 | CAWRGAGGPYNEQFF | TGTGCCTGGAGGGGCGCGGGGGGCCCCTACAATGAGCAGTTCTTC
. | TRBJ2-2 | TRBV10-1 | CASGEGGLPGELFF | TGCGCCAGCGGCGAGGGGGGGCTTCCCGGGGAGCTGTTTTTT
. | TRBJ2-7 | TRBV5-1 | CASSLVGSSYEQYF | TGCGCCAGCAGCTTGGTCGGGAGCTCCTACGAGCAGTACTTC
. | TRBJ1-1 | TRBV4-2 | CASSASNLNTEAFF | TGTGCCAGCAGTGCGTCGAACCTGAACACTGAAGCTTTCTTT
TRBD1 | TRBJ2-7 | TRBV28 | CASSYRTGSSYEQYF | TGTGCCAGCAGTTACCGGACAGGCAGCTCCTACGAGCAGTACTTC
. | TRBJ1-1 | TRBV25-1 | CASSEPGGPEAFF | TGTGCCAGCAGTGAACCTGGGGGCCCTGAAGCTTTCTTT
. | TRBJ2-3 | TRBV5-1 | CASSLGQGIDTQYF | TGCGCCAGCAGCTTGGGGCAGGGAATAGATACGCAGTATTTT
. | TRBJ1-1 | TRBV19 | CASGGPMNTEAFF | TGTGCCTCCGGGGGGCCCATGAACACTGAAGCTTTCTTT
TRBD2 | TRBJ2-7 | TRBV30 | CAWSQSGTSGLSYEQYF | TGTGCCTGGAGTCAATCCGGGACTAGCGGTTTATCCTACGAGCAGTACTTC
. | TRBJ1-1 | TRBV27 | CASSLSSRLNTEAFF | TGTGCCAGCAGTTTATCTAGCCGGTTGAACACTGAAGCTTTCTTT
. | TRBJ2-3 | TRBV28 | CASSFRVRTDTQYF | TGTGCCAGCAGTTTCAGGGTGCGGACAGATACGCAGTATTTT
. | TRBJ2-2 | TRBV5-4 | CASSLASLNTGELFF | TGTGCCAGCAGCTTGGCTAGCCTGAACACCGGGGAGCTGTTTTTT